What follows are 25 T cell receptor beta chains derived from one specimen sequenced in a study of blood T cell repertoires in COVID-19. Profiled with immunoSEQ multiplex PCR; TCRdb holds only in-frame clones, not every one. Here the sample spans around 130,000 clones, 80% to 90% being singletons. The sample comprised peripheral blood. Receptors were obtained from a man aged 70-80 years with active or convalescent COVID-19.

This clone has a handful of counts. The CDR3 region is CASSSSHDRGEQFF. The CDR3 DNA sequence: TGTGCCAGCAGTTCATCCCATGACAGGGGTGAGCAGTTCTTC. The gene calls are TRBV28 and TRBJ2-1; 8 bases line up with TRBD1. Germline CDR1 MDHEN, CDR2 SYDVKM. This CDR3 comprises 14 residues. Trimming removed 4 bases from V and 9 bases from J; junction bases left unmatched: 8.

The chain is built from TRBV5-1 and TRBJ1-4; TRBD1 matches at 11 bases. V gave up 0 bases and J gave up 4 bases; unmatched junction bases: 2. Germline CDR1 SGHRS, CDR2 YFSETQ. This CDR3 has 16 residues. The CDR3 protein is CASSLGTGGSNEKLFF. DNA of the CDR3: TGCGCCAGCAGCTTGGGGACAGGGGGCAGTAATGAAAAACTGTTTTTT.

V is TRBV30 and J is TRBJ2-7; TRBD2 agrees at 7 bases. Germline-derived CDR1 and CDR2 are GTSNPN and SVGIG (reference sequence). With 0 bases clipped from V and 6 bases from J, the junction kept 11 bases outside the gene matches. The CDR3 has 15 amino acids. CDR3 coding DNA: TGTGCCTGGAGTGTGGGAGGGGCCCTTCGAGGCGAGCAGTACTTC. This encodes CAWSVGGALRGEQYF. Filled out from reference TRBV30 and TRBJ2-7, the complete variable domain reads SQTIHQWPATLVQPVGSPLSLECTVEGTSNPNLYWYRQAAGRGLQLLFYSVGIGQISSEVPQNLSASRPQDRQFILSSKKLLLSDSGFYLCAWSVGGALRGEQYFGPGTRLTVT.

The chain employs TRBV10-3 and TRBJ1-5; 9 nucleotides align to TRBD1. J lost 2 bases, V lost 11 bases, and 10 bases had no gene match. CDR1 ENHRY and CDR2 SYGVKD come from the germline V gene. This CDR3 contains 15 residues. The CDR3 DNA reads TGTGCCGCTTCCCGGGACAGGGATGGCAATCAGCCCCAGCATTTT. It codes for CAASRDRDGNQPQHF.

The rearrangement links TRBV6-6 to TRBJ2-1, with 7 bases identical to TRBD2. V trimming: 6 bases; J trimming: 2 bases; junction bases outside the gene matches: 7. The germline V gene encodes CDR1 MNHNY and CDR2 SVGAGI (reference sequence). The length of the CDR3 is 15 residues. The CDR3 sequence is CASSPLAAAYNEQFF. The CDR3 DNA follows: TGTGCCAGCAGCCCCCTAGCGGCGGCCTACAATGAGCAGTTCTTC.

The J gene is TRBJ1-3, the V gene TRBV10-2, with D possibly TRBD1 on 5 matching bases. V lost 0 bases and J 1 base, leaving 7 bases between the germline ends. The CDR3 sequence is 15 residues long. Germline CDR1 and CDR2: WSHSY and SAAADI. The CDR3 spells CASSESGTSGNTIYF. CDR3 coding DNA: TGCGCCAGCAGTGAGTCCGGGACTTCTGGAAACACCATATATTTT.

The chain recombines TRBV29-1 with TRBJ2-5; 7 bases line up with TRBD2. This CDR3 comprises 14 residues. Germline values: CDR1 SQVTM, CDR2 ANQGSEA. V gave up 4 bases and J gave up 2 bases; unmatched junction bases: 7. The DNA for the CDR3 is TGCAGCGTTGGGCGACTAGCAGGGCAAGAGACCCAGTACTTC. It codes for CSVGRLAGQETQYF.

The CDR3 protein is CASSESDWEGTDTQYF. In DNA form, the CDR3 reads TGTGCCAGCAGTGAATCGGACTGGGAGGGCACAGATACGCAGTATTTT. The chain combines TRBV25-1 with TRBJ2-3, with D possibly matching TRBD2 (6 bases). Germline assignment: CDR1 MGHDK and CDR2 SYGVNS. This CDR3 has 16 residues. The V end lost 1 base, the J end lost 1 base, and 12 bases lay between the germline ends.

The rearrangement links TRBV28 to TRBJ1-2, with D possibly being TRBD1 (5 bases). This CDR3 comprises 12 residues. Trimming took 5 bases from V and 5 from J, leaving 9 bases between them. Per the germline V gene, CDR1 is MDHEN and CDR2 is SYDVKM. CDR3 loop: CASSHGQYGYTF. The CDR3 DNA reads TGTGCCAGCAGTCATGGACAATATGGCTACACCTTC.

This clone was seen once. This chain joins TRBV7-9 and TRBJ2-7; D uncertain. Germline assignment: CDR1 SEHNR and CDR2 FQNEAQ (reference sequence). The length of the CDR3 is 14 residues. Trimming cost V 6 bases and J 2 bases, with 14 bases left between them. The CDR3 coding sequence is TGTGCCAGCAGTCGGAAGACATTCCCCTACGAGCAGTACTTC. As protein: CASSRKTFPYEQYF.

J is TRBJ1-2 and V is TRBV5-1; TRBD1 is a possible D gene (6 bases). CDR1 and CDR2 from the germline V gene are SGHRS and YFSETQ. The CDR3 is 13 residues long. Trimming took 4 bases from V and 4 from J, leaving 11 bases between them. CDR3 loop: CASSPLTGYGYTF. The CDR3 DNA follows: TGCGCCAGCAGCCCACTGACAGGCTATGGCTACACCTTC.

The chain recombines TRBV5-6 with TRBJ2-1; TRBD2 agrees at 8 bases. The V gene's germline CDR1 is SGHDT and CDR2 YYEEEE. The CDR3 sequence is 15 residues long. V lost 6 bases to trimming and J lost 7 bases; unmatched junction nucleotides: 12. The CDR3 sequence: CASTKVGIAGNEQFF. The CDR3 DNA is TGTGCCAGCACCAAAGTAGGAATAGCGGGAAATGAGCAGTTCTTC.

V is TRBV18 and J is TRBJ2-5; perhaps TRBD2 as D (6 bases). Per germline, CDR1 KGHSH and CDR2 LQKENI. The CDR3 spans 13 residues. V was trimmed by 2 bases and J by 2 bases, leaving 6 bases between them. DNA of the CDR3: TGTGCCAGCTCACCAGGGGGGCAAGAGACCCAGTACTTC. Translated, it gives CASSPGGQETQYF.

This sequence joins TRBV2 and TRBJ2-3, with 7 bases matching TRBD2. Unmatched junction bases numbered 15, after V lost 10 bases and J lost 5 bases. The germline CDR1 and CDR2 sequences are SNHLY and FYNNEI. The CDR3 is made up of 15 amino acids. CDR3 loop: CATTPALAEEDTQYF. The CDR3, as DNA: TGTGCCACTACTCCCGCCCTAGCGGAAGAAGATACGCAGTATTTT.

The genes are TRBV18 and TRBJ1-2; 7 positions agree with TRBD1. The CDR3 extends over 15 amino acids. Germline V gives CDR1 KGHSH, CDR2 LQKENI. V lost 2 bases and J lost 3; bases outside the gene matches: 6. The CDR3 here is CASSPGIQGDYGYTF. The CDR3 nucleotides are TGTGCCAGCTCACCAGGAATTCAGGGGGACTATGGCTACACCTTC.

This rearrangement joins TRBV19 to TRBJ1-1; 8 bases map to TRBD1. In germline, CDR1 is LNHDA, CDR2 SQIVND (reference sequence). The CDR3 is 14 amino acids. After removal of 1 base from V and 7 bases from J, the junction contained 5 bases not matched to a gene. The CDR3 region is CASSIGTGRGEAFF. CDR3 sequence (DNA): TGTGCCAGTAGTATAGGGACAGGGAGGGGTGAAGCTTTCTTT.

The chain uses TRBV3-1 (or the pseudogene TRBV3-2) and TRBJ1-1; D gene uncertain. Germline V gene data show CDR1 as LGHDT and CDR2 as YNNKEL (reference sequence). Trimming pared 4 bases from V and 1 base from J, leaving 13 bases between. This CDR3 is built from 15 residues. CDR3 sequence (DNA): TGTGCCAGCAGCCGTTGGAGGGATACGAACACTGAAGCTTTCTTT. Translated: CASSRWRDTNTEAFF.

The genes are TRBV7-2 and TRBJ1-2; the D is unclear. This CDR3 region has 12 residues. V was cut by 4 bases and J by 5 bases, with 8 bases left in between. Germline lookup yields CDR1 SGHTA and CDR2 FQGNSA. In DNA, the CDR3 is TGTGCCAGCAGCTCGAGCCTATATGGCTACACCTTC. This codes for CASSSSLYGYTF.

The chain joins TRBV4-1 to TRBJ2-1; D uncertain. V shed 2 bases and J shed 6 bases, with 17 bases lying between them. Germline-derived CDR1 and CDR2 are MGHRA and YSYEKL. This CDR3 contains 16 residues. The CDR3 sequence is CASSQFVADFFNEQFF. The CDR3 nucleotides read TGCGCCAGCAGCCAATTCGTAGCAGATTTCTTCAATGAGCAGTTCTTC.

The V and J genes are TRBV6-7 and TRBJ1-5; a weak D match, TRBD1 (5 bases). TRBV6-7 is an ORF; its function is uncertain. This CDR3 spans 14 amino acids. V lost 10 bases and J 4 bases, leaving 17 bases between the germline ends. As DNA, the CDR3 is TGTGCCATCGCGGCAGGGCCCCTTAATCAGCCCCAGCATTTT. Its translation is CAIAAGPLNQPQHF.

The V and J genes are TRBV19 and TRBJ1-5, with TRBD1 matching 8 bases. In germline, CDR1 is LNHDA, CDR2 SQIVND (reference sequence). The junction had 8 bases not matched to a gene; V was cut back by 6 bases and J by 1 base. CDR3 length: 16 residues. The CDR3 DNA reads TGTGCCAGTAGAGACAGGGGTGGGGAAAGCAATCAGCCCCAGCATTTT. Its protein is CASRDRGGESNQPQHF.

The count of this clone is one. V gene TRBV5-1 combines with J gene TRBJ2-7; 7 bases agree with TRBD1. Germline-derived CDR1 and CDR2 are SGHRS and YFSETQ. V gave up 4 bases and J gave up 2 bases; unmatched junction bases: 9. The CDR3 sequence is 15 residues long. CDR3 coding DNA: TGCGCCAGCAGCCCGGTCCCGGGACAGACCTACGAGCAGTACTTC. Its protein is CASSPVPGQTYEQYF.

This clone was picked up one time. This chain joins TRBV7-9 and TRBJ2-1; TRBD2 matches 7 bases. Losses at the gene ends were 6 bases for V and 1 base for J; bases not matched to a gene: 6. The germline V gene encodes CDR1 SEHNR and CDR2 FQNEAQ (reference sequence). The CDR3 sequence is 15 residues long. The CDR3 spells CASRFSGFSYNEQFF. The CDR3 region has the DNA TGTGCCAGCAGGTTTAGCGGGTTTTCCTACAATGAGCAGTTCTTC.

The gene calls are TRBV4-1 and TRBJ2-2; perhaps TRBD1 as D (6 bases). The CDR3 extends over 14 amino acids. V lost 2 bases and J 6 bases, leaving 10 bases between the germline ends. Germline V gene lookup returns CDR1 MGHRA and CDR2 YSYEKL. The CDR3: CASSQRGKAGELFF. In nucleotides, the CDR3 is TGCGCCAGCAGCCAAAGGGGGAAGGCCGGGGAGCTGTTTTTT.

The chain recombines TRBV5-4 with TRBJ1-1, with D maybe TRBD1 (6 bases). V dropped 0 bases and J dropped 1 base, with 7 bases sitting between them. CDR3 length: 14 residues. CDR1 and CDR2 (germline): SGHNT, YYREEE (reference sequence). As DNA, the CDR3 is TGTGCCAGCAGCTTGGTGGGACAGAACACTGAAGCTTTCTTT. Protein: CASSLVGQNTEAFF. Drawing the rest from reference TRBV5-4 and TRBJ1-1, the complete variable domain is ETGVTQSPTHLIKTRGQQVTLRCSSQSGHNTVSWYQQALGQGPQFIFQYYREEENGRGNFPPRFSGLQFPNYSSELNVNALELDDSALYLCASSLVGQNTEAFFGQGTRLTVV.